These 20 T cell receptor beta chains were all obtained from the same sample, sequenced in a study of T cells in Graves' hyperthyroidism and ophthalmopathy. The TCR beta CDR3 regions underwent amplification using RNA transcripts as the source. Primed by the HTBI set, a first-round RT-PCR was run on the TCR CDR3. TCRdb recomputed calls from the multiplex PCR reads with MiXCR, one row per CDR3 protein. The top ten clones hold 7.3% of a sample with approximately 590,000 distinct CDR3 sequences, 15% to 19% of them seen once. The sequenced sample was blood. The receptors derive from a woman under 40 with Graves' hyperthyroidism.

This sequence joins TRBV20-1 and TRBJ1-2, with D possibly matching TRBD1 (6 bases). This CDR3 has 14 amino acids. In germline, CDR1 is DFQATT, CDR2 SNEGSKA (reference sequence). Trimming shortened V by 2 bases and J by 8 bases, and 18 bases separated the two germline ends. The CDR3 coding sequence is TGCAGTGCTAGATTCCGGACAGACTTTATAGGCTACACCTTC. Residues: CSARFRTDFIGYTF.

This rearrangement joins TRBV7-6 to TRBJ2-7, with D perhaps given as TRBD1 or TRBD2 (5 bases each). The CDR3 runs to 17 residues. Germline-derived CDR1 and CDR2 are SGHVS and FNYEAQ. V was clipped by 1 base and J by 5 bases, with 21 bases between them. This CDR3 reads CASSLGGGFAIRDEQYF. The CDR3 bases are TGTGCCAGCAGCTTAGGTGGGGGATTCGCGATTCGGGACGAGCAGTACTTC.

This clonotype appeared many times. The rearrangement links TRBV15 to TRBJ1-1, with D tentatively TRBD1 (5 bases). V lost 4 bases, J lost 3 bases, and 15 bases lay in between. Germline CDR1 reads LNHNV; CDR2 reads YYDKDF (reference sequence). CDR3 size: 15 residues. This CDR3 reads CATSIQGAVDTEAFF. The CDR3 nucleotides read TGTGCCACCAGCATTCAAGGGGCAGTGGACACTGAAGCTTTCTTT.

This clonotype was seen ten or more times. V and J are TRBV20-1 and TRBJ2-2; no clear D gene. CDR3 length equals 15 residues. Trimming shortened V by 1 base and J by 1 base, and 10 bases separated the two germline ends. Germline CDR1 is DFQATT and CDR2 is SNEGSKA (reference sequence). The CDR3, as DNA: TGCAGTGCTAGAGCAGCTACGAAGAACACCGGGGAGCTGTTTTTT. Translation: CSARAATKNTGELFF.

V gene TRBV30 combines with J gene TRBJ1-2; D is unclear. The V end was cut by 0 bases, the J end by 3 bases, with 11 bases between. Germline V lookup: CDR1 GTSNPN, CDR2 SVGIG (reference sequence). The CDR3 runs 14 residues. The CDR3 nucleotides read TGTGCCTGGAGTGTAGGCGGGAAATACTATGGCTACACCTTC. This sequence encodes CAWSVGGKYYGYTF.

At least ten counts were recorded for this clonotype. The rearrangement joins TRBV28 to TRBJ2-5; 9 nucleotides match TRBD2. In germline, CDR1 is MDHEN, CDR2 SYDVKM. This CDR3 comprises 14 residues. V trimming: 6 bases; J trimming: 5 bases; junction bases outside the gene matches: 7. CDR3 nucleotides: TGTGCCAGCAGCTTCGCGGGAGGGCCGGAGACCCAGTACTTC. It codes for CASSFAGGPETQYF.

There are many counts of this clonotype. The gene calls are TRBV20-1 and TRBJ2-3, with a tentative D call TRBD1 (5 bases). CDR1 is DFQATT, CDR2 SNEGSKA, per germline (reference sequence). Trimming removed 5 bases from V and 2 bases from J, with 17 bases in between. CDR3 length: 15 residues. In nucleotides, the CDR3 is TGCAGTGCTGGGGCTCTTTGGGGCCTCACAGATACGCAGTATTTT. This codes for CSAGALWGLTDTQYF.

The chain's CDR3 is CASSQEPLEGAFYNEQFF. Written as DNA, the CDR3 is TGTGCCAGCAGCCAAGAACCCCTCGAGGGGGCCTTCTACAATGAGCAGTTCTTC. The chain combines TRBV7-9 with TRBJ2-1; 7 bases fit TRBD1. The germline CDR1 and CDR2 sequences are SEHNR and FQNEAQ (reference sequence). This CDR3 is built from 18 residues. Trimming removed 5 bases from V and 3 bases from J; junction bases left unmatched: 16.

The sample holds many counts of this clonotype. This chain joins TRBV3-1 and TRBJ2-5; D call uncertain. Germline CDR1 is LGHDT and CDR2 is YNNKEL (reference sequence). The CDR3 has 12 amino acids. V lost 11 bases and J lost 5, with 15 bases in between. CDR3 amino acids: CAFRGSGETQYF. The CDR3, as DNA: TGTGCCTTCCGTGGCTCCGGGGAGACCCAGTACTTC.

The chain is built from TRBV30 and TRBJ1-4; D is unclear. Trimming removed 0 bases from V and 8 bases from J, with 13 bases in between. There are 14 residues in the CDR3. The V gene's germline CDR1 is GTSNPN and CDR2 SVGIG (reference sequence). CDR3 bases: TGTGCCTGGAGTGTCTTAGACAAAGGGGAAAAACTGTTTTTT. Amino acid sequence: CAWSVLDKGEKLFF.

This clonotype was seen a few times. CDR3 amino acids: CASSYGGQGTAEQYF. CDR3 in DNA: TGTGCCAGCAGTTACGGGGGTCAGGGCACTGCCGAGCAGTACTTC. The chain is built from TRBV6-5 and TRBJ2-7; perhaps D is TRBD1 or TRBD2 (5 bases each). The V end lost 2 bases, the J end lost 6 bases, and 17 bases lay between the germline ends. CDR3 length: 15 residues. CDR1 is MNHEY, CDR2 SVGAGI, per germline.

This clonotype has a count of ten or more. This sequence joins TRBV28 and TRBJ2-2; 15 bases are shared with TRBD2. J was trimmed by 8 bases and V by 6 bases; bases with no gene match: 7. This CDR3 is built from 16 residues. Germline V gives CDR1 MDHEN, CDR2 SYDVKM. Written as DNA, the CDR3 is TGTGCCAGCAGCCTCGGGGGACTAGCGGGAGGAGGGGAGCTGTTTTTT. It specifies CASSLGGLAGGGELFF.

This clonotype has a count of ten or more. The chain combines TRBV12-3 or TRBV12-4 with TRBJ2-3; TRBD2 might be the D (6 bases). The CDR3 runs 13 residues. V was shortened by 7 bases and J by 3 bases, with 11 bases between the two germline ends. CDR3 nucleotide sequence: TGTGCCAGCAATAGCGGTCCGACAGATACGCAGTATTTT. It translates to CASNSGPTDTQYF.

This chain connects TRBV25-1 to TRBJ1-1; TRBD1 might be the D (5 bases). The CDR3 has 15 amino acids. Between the trimmed V and J ends, which lost 0 bases and 4 bases, there was a span of 12 bases. In germline, CDR1 is MGHDK, CDR2 SYGVNS. The CDR3 loop is CASSEYRGTGTEAFF. The DNA for the CDR3 is TGTGCCAGCAGTGAATATAGGGGTACGGGCACTGAAGCTTTCTTT.

This clonotype was detected many times. The gene calls are TRBV20-1 and TRBJ1-5, with 9 bases aligning to TRBD1. J lost 6 bases, V lost 4 bases, and 4 bases had no gene match. The CDR3 length is 13 residues. In germline, CDR1 is DFQATT, CDR2 SNEGSKA (reference sequence). For the CDR3, the DNA is TGCAGTGCTAATAGACAGGGGGGTCAGCCCCAGCATTTT. Encoded protein: CSANRQGGQPQHF.

This clonotype was counted ten times or more. This chain connects TRBV3-1 to TRBJ1-1, with 8 bases lining up with TRBD1. The CDR3 contains 14 residues. After removal of 3 bases from V and 4 bases from J, the junction contained 4 bases not matched to a gene. Germline CDR1 reads LGHDT; CDR2 reads YNNKEL (reference sequence). The CDR3 sequence: CASSQYTGGTEAFF. CDR3 coding DNA: TGTGCCAGCAGCCAGTATACAGGGGGCACTGAAGCTTTCTTT.

This clonotype has just a few counts. Possible read error: a much larger clone is one base away. The chain combines TRBV3-1 with TRBJ2-2, with 8 bases matching TRBD1. The CDR3 extends over 15 amino acids. Germline-derived CDR1 and CDR2 are LGHDT and YNNKEL (reference sequence). J lost 4 bases, V lost 5 bases, and 6 bases had no gene match. CDR3 nucleotides: TGTGCCAGCAGCGGGGACAGGAGTAGCACCGGGGAGCTGTTTTTT. Translated, it gives CASSGDRSSTGELFF.

V usage is TRBV7-9 and J usage is TRBJ2-2; D not certain. Germline V gene lookup returns CDR1 SEHNR and CDR2 FQNEAQ (reference sequence). The germline V and J ends were trimmed by 4 bases and 0 bases, with 15 bases remaining between them. This CDR3 has 17 amino acids. The CDR3 DNA reads TGTGCCAGCAGCTCTCCGGCGGCACAGCCGAACACCGGGGAGCTGTTTTTT. It translates to CASSSPAAQPNTGELFF.

A remark on this clonotype: A single base separates this from a much larger clone, so it may be a read error. The J gene is TRBJ2-1, the V gene TRBV5-1; D may be TRBD1 or TRBD2 (5 bases each). The CDR3 is made up of 13 amino acids. CDR1 is SGHRS and CDR2 is YFSETQ in the germline V gene. This chain's CDR3 is CAGSRDGGNEQFF. Here the CDR3 DNA reads TGCGCCGGCAGCCGGGATGGGGGCAATGAGCAGTTCTTC.

Many counts were recorded for this clonotype. The chain employs TRBV20-1 and TRBJ2-3, with D tentatively TRBD2 (5 bases). The germline gives CDR1 DFQATT, CDR2 SNEGSKA (reference sequence). This CDR3 has 16 amino acids. The germline V and J ends were trimmed by 0 bases and 0 bases, with 13 bases remaining between them. DNA for the CDR3: TGCAGTGCTAGAGATAGCCAGCGGAGCAGCACAGATACGCAGTATTTT. This sequence encodes CSARDSQRSSTDTQYF.